This T cell receptor beta chain was sequenced for a study of CD8+CD57+ T cells in acquired aplastic anemia. Study details: Sorting CD4+ and CD8+ cells gave DNA averaging about 3.1 ug. Study-level points and caveats: Patients and controls had CD8+ Simpson's diversity values that were not significantly distinct.

Genomic DNA, the template, was used for profiling of the TCR beta VDJ and CDR3. TCRdb redid the calling of the reads with MiXCR, one entry per CDR3 protein. The table includes some 160,000 distinct CDR3 sequences, about 45% detected once. In its sample, this clonotype was seen once. Its antigen is still unknown. Sequencing was done on patients that had shown CD8+CD57+ cell expansion by flow cytometry. The length of the CDR3 is 16 residues. Looked up from germline, CDR1 is LNHNV and CDR2 is YYDKDF (reference sequence). Between the trimmed V and J ends, which lost 0 bases and 0 bases, there was a span of 11 bases.

This chain joins TRBV15 and TRBJ1-1; no reliable D call. This sequence was found in a human donor with aplastic anemia. The material sequenced was sorted CD4+, CD8+, or CD8+CD57+ T cells (not recorded which) from PBMCs. CDR3 sequence (DNA): TGTGCCACCAGCAGAGATCTCGGGAGCATGAACACTGAAGCTTTCTTT. This codes for CATSRDLGSMNTEAFF.